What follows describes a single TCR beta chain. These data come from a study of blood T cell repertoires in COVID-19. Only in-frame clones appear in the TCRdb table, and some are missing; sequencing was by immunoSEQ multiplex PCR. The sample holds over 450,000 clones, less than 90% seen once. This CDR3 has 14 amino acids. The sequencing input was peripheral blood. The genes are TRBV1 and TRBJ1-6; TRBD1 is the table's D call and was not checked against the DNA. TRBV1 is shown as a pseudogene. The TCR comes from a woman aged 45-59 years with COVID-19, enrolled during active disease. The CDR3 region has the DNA TGCACCAGCAGCCAGGGTAGGGGTAATTCACCCCTCCACTTT. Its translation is CTSSQGRGNSPLHF.